Described below is a single T cell receptor beta chain sequence and its context. What antigen it recognizes has not been identified. Base qualities are missing; no much larger clone stands one base away. The data stem from a study of cytomegalovirus exposure and HLA in healthy donors (dated by TCRdb to 2016 to 2017). Some background on the complete study: According to a later analysis, one platform produced both the 120 validation repertoires and the 730 or so repertoires of the first cohort. Along with the roughly 710-subject first cohort, a separate validation cohort of roughly 110 different subjects was used. The study combined high-throughput TCR immunosequencing, statistical association of individual TCRs with disease status, and machine learning to predict cytomegalovirus infection status. The study was designed to test whether signatures of past pathogen exposure could be identified by cataloging public T cell receptors.

CDR1 and CDR2 are read off the germline V gene as SQVTM and ANQGSEA. The CDR3 holds 12 amino acids from the cysteine to the phenylalanine. Left in the record is the CDR3 DNA by itself, 36 bases read in frame from the first base. The V and J ends are trimmed by 4 bases and 5 bases, leaving 11 bases between them. Broad study findings and their caveats: Most TCR sequences were observed very rarely across donors, whereas some public TCRs were present in many individuals. It was suggested by the authors that the approach could potentially be generalized to other disease states and immunological phenotypes. A few of the identified cytomegalovirus-associated TCR beta chains were confirmed in vitro to be specific for cytomegalovirus antigens. Of the cluster scores, 90% to 95% were above 0 in a later analysis, which found that TCRs clustered in the first cohort also tended to co-occur in the roughly 130 validation repertoires. In the study, some 160 TCR beta chains were listed as associated with cytomegalovirus. A later analysis had no HLA typing for the validation cohort, so co-occurrence there was scored across all 130 or so repertoires. In both the original and validation cohorts, the classifier was reported to diagnose cytomegalovirus status with high specificity and sensitivity.

The donors were included in the validation cohort of over a hundred subjects, a group kept apart from the approximately 650-subject first cohort. Library preparation was by the immunoSEQ multiplex PCR assay. The authors' analysis ran thus. A statistical classification framework was built to diagnose cytomegalovirus status from the catalog of TCR beta chain sequences. Entries here come from immuneACCESS through TCRdb and include only in-frame sequences with V and J called. Some clones fail to appear in such tables; in the studies checked, an unresolved V gene covers under half of the shortfall, and the cause of the remainder is unknown. The V and J calls and clone size come from that table; D and trimming were worked out from the DNA. The table for this sample lists approximately 39,000 clones; 80% to 95% of them were counted only once. The ten largest clones add up to over 3% of the sample.

This sequence was found in a man between 18 and 35 years old in good health and CMV-seronegative. The chain is encoded by TRBV29-1 joined to TRBJ1-1; no D gene call is confident. The source material was PBMCs. The DNA sequence follows: TGCAGCGTTGTTGACATCTCGACTGAAGCTTTCTTT. Its coded protein is CSVVDISTEAFF.